What follows describes a single T cell receptor (beta chain). TCRdb reanalysed the 5' RACE reads using MiXCR and keeps one entry per CDR3 protein. The sample contains approximately 230,000 distinct CDR3 sequences, over 5% of which appear only once. The data are from a study of identical twins. Trimming shortened V by 0 bases and J by 5 bases, and 14 bases separated the two germline ends. This CDR3 region has 15 residues. CDR1 and CDR2 (germline): LGHDT, YNNKEL (reference sequence). This same sample was also part of a study on T cells expressing NK-cell markers.

This receptor was obtained from a young woman in good health. The rearrangement links TRBV3-1 to TRBJ2-7, with unresolved D. Sequences were obtained from CD8+ T cells sorted from blood. CDR3 coding DNA: TGTGCCAGCAGCCAAGATCTCCGACTTCTTGACGAGCAGTACTTC. Translating it yields CASSQDLRLLDEQYF.